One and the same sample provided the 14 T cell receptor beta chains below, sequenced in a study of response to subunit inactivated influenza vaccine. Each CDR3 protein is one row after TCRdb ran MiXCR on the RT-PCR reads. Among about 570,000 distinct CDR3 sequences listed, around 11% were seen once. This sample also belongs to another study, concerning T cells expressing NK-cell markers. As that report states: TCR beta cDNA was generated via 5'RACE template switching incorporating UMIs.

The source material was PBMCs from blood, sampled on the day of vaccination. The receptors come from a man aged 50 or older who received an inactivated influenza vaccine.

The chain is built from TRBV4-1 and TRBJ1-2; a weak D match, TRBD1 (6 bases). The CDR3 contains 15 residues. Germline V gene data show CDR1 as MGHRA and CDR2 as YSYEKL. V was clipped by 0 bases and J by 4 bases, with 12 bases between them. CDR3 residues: CASSQDPTGTYGYTF. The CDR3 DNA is TGCGCCAGCAGCCAAGATCCTACAGGGACCTATGGCTACACCTTC.

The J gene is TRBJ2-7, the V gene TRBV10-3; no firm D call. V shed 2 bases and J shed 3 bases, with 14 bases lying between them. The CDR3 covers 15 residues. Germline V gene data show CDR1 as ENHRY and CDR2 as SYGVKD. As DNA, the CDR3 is TGTGCCATCAGTGAGAGTGACCCCTCGGACTACGAGCAGTACTTC. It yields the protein CAISESDPSDYEQYF.

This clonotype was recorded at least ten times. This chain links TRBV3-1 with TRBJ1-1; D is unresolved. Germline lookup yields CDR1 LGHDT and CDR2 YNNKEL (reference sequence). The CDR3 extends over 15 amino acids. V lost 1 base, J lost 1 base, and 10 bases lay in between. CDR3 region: CASSQVWEANTEAFF. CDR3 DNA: TGTGCCAGCAGCCAAGTATGGGAGGCGAACACTGAAGCTTTCTTT.

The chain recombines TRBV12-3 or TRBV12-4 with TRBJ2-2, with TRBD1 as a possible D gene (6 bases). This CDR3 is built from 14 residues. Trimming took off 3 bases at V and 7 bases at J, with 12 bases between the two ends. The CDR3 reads CASSFGQGNGELFF. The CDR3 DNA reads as TGTGCCAGCAGTTTCGGGCAGGGGAACGGGGAGCTGTTTTTT.

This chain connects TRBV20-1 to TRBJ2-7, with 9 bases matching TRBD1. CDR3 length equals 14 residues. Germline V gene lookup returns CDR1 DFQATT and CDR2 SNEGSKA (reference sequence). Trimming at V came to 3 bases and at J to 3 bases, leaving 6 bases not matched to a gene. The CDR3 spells CSARHQGQGYEQYF. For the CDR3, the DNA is TGCAGTGCTAGGCATCAGGGACAGGGCTACGAGCAGTACTTC.

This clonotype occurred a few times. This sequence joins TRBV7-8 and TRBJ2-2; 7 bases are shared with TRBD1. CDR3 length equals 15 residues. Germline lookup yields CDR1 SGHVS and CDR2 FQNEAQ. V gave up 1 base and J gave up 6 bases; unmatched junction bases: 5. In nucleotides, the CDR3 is TGTGCCAGCAGCTTAGAAGGGGGCCGGGCCGGGGAGCTGTTTTTT. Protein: CASSLEGGRAGELFF.

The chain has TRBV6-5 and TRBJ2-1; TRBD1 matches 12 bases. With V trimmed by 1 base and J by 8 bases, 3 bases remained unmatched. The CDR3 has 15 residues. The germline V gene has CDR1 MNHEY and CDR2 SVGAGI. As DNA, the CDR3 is TGTGCCAGCAGTTACTGGGGACAGGGGGCAGATGAGCAGTTCTTC. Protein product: CASSYWGQGADEQFF.

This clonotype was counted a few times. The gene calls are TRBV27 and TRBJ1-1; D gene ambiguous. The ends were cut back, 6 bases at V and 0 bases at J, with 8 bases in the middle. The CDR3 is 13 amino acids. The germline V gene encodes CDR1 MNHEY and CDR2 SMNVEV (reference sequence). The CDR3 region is CASRSPMNTEAFF. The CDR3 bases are TGTGCCAGCAGATCCCCCATGAACACTGAAGCTTTCTTT.

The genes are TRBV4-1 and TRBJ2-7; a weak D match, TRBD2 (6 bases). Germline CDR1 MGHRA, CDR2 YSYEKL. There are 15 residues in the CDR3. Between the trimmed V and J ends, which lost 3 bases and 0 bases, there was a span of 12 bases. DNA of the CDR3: TGCGCCAGCAGCCAGGGACTGAGGGACTCCTACGAGCAGTACTTC. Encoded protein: CASSQGLRDSYEQYF.

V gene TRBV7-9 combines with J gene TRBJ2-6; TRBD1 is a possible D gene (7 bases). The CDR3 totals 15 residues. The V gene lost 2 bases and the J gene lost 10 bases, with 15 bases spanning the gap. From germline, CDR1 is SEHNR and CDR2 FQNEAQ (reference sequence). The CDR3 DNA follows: TGTGCCAGCAGCTTATCCACAGGGGAGGTAAACGTCCTGACTTTC. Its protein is CASSLSTGEVNVLTF.

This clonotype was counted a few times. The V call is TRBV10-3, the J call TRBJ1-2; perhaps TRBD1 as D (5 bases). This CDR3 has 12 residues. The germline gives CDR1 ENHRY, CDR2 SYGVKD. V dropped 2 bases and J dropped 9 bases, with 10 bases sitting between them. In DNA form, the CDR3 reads TGTGCCATCAGTGAGAGCAGGGAACGCTACACCTTC. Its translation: CAISESRERYTF.

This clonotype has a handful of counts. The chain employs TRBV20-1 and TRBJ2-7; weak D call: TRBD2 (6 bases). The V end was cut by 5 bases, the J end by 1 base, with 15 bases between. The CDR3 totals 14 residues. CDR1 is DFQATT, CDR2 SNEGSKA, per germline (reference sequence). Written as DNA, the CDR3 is TGCAGTGCTCGGCGGGACCACTCTTCCTACGAGCAGTACTTC. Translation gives CSARRDHSSYEQYF.

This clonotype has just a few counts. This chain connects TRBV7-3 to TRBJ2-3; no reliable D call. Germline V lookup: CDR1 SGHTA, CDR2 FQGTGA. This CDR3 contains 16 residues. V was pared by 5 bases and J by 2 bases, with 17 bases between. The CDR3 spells CASSPVGYPNTDTQYF. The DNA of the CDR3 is TGTGCCAGCAGCCCTGTCGGGTACCCGAACACAGATACGCAGTATTTT.

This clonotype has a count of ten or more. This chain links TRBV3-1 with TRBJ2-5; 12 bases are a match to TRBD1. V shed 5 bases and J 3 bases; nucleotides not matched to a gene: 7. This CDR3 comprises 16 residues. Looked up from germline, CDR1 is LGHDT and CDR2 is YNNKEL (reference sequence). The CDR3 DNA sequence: TGTGCCAGCAGCTCCCGGGACAGGGGGCGCGAAGAGACCCAGTACTTC. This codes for CASSSRDRGREETQYF.